Sequencing of this T cell receptor beta chain was carried out in a study of blood T cell repertoires in COVID-19. As processed by the authors: Estimation of nucleated cell counts relied on the amplification of reference gene primers. Data came from immunoSEQ multiplex PCR; TCRdb stores just in-frame clones and leaves some out. The V and J calls and the clone size are those of that table, but D and trimming were determined from the DNA. The profile shows around 700,000 clones, 90% of them singletons. The CDR3 length is 15 residues. Trimming at V came to 5 bases and at J to 6 bases, leaving 9 bases not matched to a gene. Germline CDR1 is MDHEN and CDR2 is SYDVKM.

The V call is TRBV28, the J call TRBJ1-5; 8 nucleotides match TRBD1. The TCR comes from a woman between 18 and 29 years old with acute or convalescent COVID-19. The sequencing sample was made of peripheral blood. This chain's CDR3 is CASSETGEYGQPQHF. DNA for the CDR3: TGTGCCAGCAGTGAGACAGGGGAGTATGGTCAGCCCCAGCATTTT.